This T cell receptor (beta chain) was observed in a study of T cells in localized non-small cell lung cancer. Regarding this clone: Its antigen remains unidentified.

Data came from immunoSEQ multiplex PCR; TCRdb stores just in-frame clones and leaves some out. The data hold roughly 27,000 clones, with 80% to 95% observed a single time. Study-wide results and limits: Sequencing involved a lone tumor region, leaving heterogeneity possible. Adjacent uninvolved lung tissue had the highest T cell clonality, exceeding tumor.

V lost 6 bases and J 1 base, leaving 12 bases between the germline ends. The CDR3 loop spans 14 amino acids. CDR1 is MDHEN and CDR2 is SYDVKM in the germline V gene. J is TRBJ1-1 and V is TRBV28; no reliable D call. Specimen: peripheral blood, collected before any cancer treatment. The receptor's source is a woman between 35 and 75 years old with stage I lung adenocarcinoma. CDR3 bases: TGTGCCAGCAGAGCTCCCGGGGAGAACACTGAAGCTTTCTTT. It specifies CASRAPGENTEAFF.